This TCR beta chain was identified during a study of blood T cell repertoires in COVID-19. Profiled with immunoSEQ multiplex PCR; TCRdb holds only in-frame clones, not every one. The data show fewer than 200,000 clones, with just under 85% seen just once and about a fifth held by the top ten. There are 16 residues in the CDR3. J was trimmed by 5 bases and V by 0 bases; bases with no gene match: 6. From germline, CDR1 is SGHRS and CDR2 YFSETQ. Sequencing used peripheral blood. This sequence was found in a woman of 80 years or more with acute or convalescent COVID-19. The genes are TRBV5-1 and TRBJ2-4, with 9 bases fitting TRBD2. The CDR3: CASSLGAGGPENIQYF. The CDR3 bases are TGCGCCAGCAGCTTGGGGGCGGGAGGGCCGGAAAACATTCAGTACTTC.